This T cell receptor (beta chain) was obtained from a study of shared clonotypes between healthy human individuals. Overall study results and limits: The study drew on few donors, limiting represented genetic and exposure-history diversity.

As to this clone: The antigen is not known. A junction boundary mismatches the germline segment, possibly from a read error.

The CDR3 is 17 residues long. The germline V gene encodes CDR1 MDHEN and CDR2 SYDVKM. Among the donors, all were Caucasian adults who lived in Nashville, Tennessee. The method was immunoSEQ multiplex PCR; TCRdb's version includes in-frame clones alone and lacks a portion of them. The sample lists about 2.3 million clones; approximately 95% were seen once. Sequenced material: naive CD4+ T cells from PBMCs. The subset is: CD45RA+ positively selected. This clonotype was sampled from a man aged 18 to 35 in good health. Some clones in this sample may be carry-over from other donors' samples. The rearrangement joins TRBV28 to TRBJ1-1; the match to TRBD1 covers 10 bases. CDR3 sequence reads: CASSFPRQGALKTEAFF. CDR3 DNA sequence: TGTGCCAGCAGTTTCCCGAGACAGGGGGCGCTGAAAACTGAAGCTTTCTTT. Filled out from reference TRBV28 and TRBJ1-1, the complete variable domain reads DVKVTQSSRYLVKRTGEKVFLECVQDMDHENMFWYRQDPGLGLRLIYFSYDVKMKEKGDIPEGYSVSREKKERFSLILESASTNQTSMYLCASSFPRQGALKTEAFFGQGTRLTVV.